This T cell receptor beta chain was captured in a study of T cell repertoires in cytomegalovirus infection (dated by TCRdb to between 2018 and 2020). Looking at the study overall: Alongside well-studied HLA-B-restricted epitopes, the peptide stimulations were aimed at recently identified HLA-C-restricted CMV epitopes, whose presentation resists viral immunomodulation. Donor HLA type was relevant to the analysis, as public TCR beta signatures indicated carriage of CMV infection together with the matching HLA type. The study at large found these results: In both this cohort and an independent roughly 330-donor cohort, the cumulative frequency of public TCR beta family members distinguished carriers of CMV infection plus the relevant HLA type. The ex vivo response was dominated by HLA-C-restricted CMV-specific TCR beta clonotypes, which also provided the single most frequent clonotype in two of eight donors.

As concerns this clonotype: It has no known antigen specificity. No much larger clone is present one base from it, and per-base qualities are unavailable.

What this sample's treatment or condition label stands for: in vitro stimulation with specific CMV peptide epitopes to enrich CMV-specific T cells. The CDR3 measures 13 amino acids from cysteine to phenylalanine. The retained sequence is limited to the CDR3, 39 bases, with the frame set at the first base. The germline V gene specifies SGHDT as CDR1 and YYEEEE as CDR2. V loses 4 bases, J loses 5 bases, and the germline ends lie 10 bases apart. Sequencing was performed on an Illumina HiSeq 1500. TCRdb trimmed the raw reads at Q25, called clones with MiXCR and kept productive beta chains. Every CDR3 protein is listed once, alongside the most common genes and DNA of its rows. This sample gives some 310,000 distinct CDR3 sequences in total; 20% to 25% of them show up just once. About an eighth of the sample rests with the top ten.

Rearrangement joined TRBV5-6 to TRBJ2-1, with no confident D gene call. Material: cultured PBMCs, obtained from culture after CMV antigen stimulation. The source of this sequence is a human donor in good health (CMV status not recorded). Some clones in this sample may be carry-over from other donors' samples. This receptor carries the CDR3 CASSQMIHNEQFF. Here is the DNA: TGTGCCAGCAGCCAGATGATACACAATGAGCAGTTCTTC.